What follows is one TCR beta chain and its context. Its cognate antigen is unknown. Libraries of TCR beta came from iRepertoire HTBI primers plus Arm-PCR of CDR3 regions. TCRdb re-analysed the multiplex PCR reads in MiXCR, keeping a single row per CDR3 protein. The data show about 450,000 distinct CDR3 sequences, roughly a quarter seen once. In germline, CDR1 is SGHNT, CDR2 YYREEE (reference sequence). The CDR3 length is 15 residues. Trimming cost V 1 base and J 7 bases; bases outside gene matches: 6. The data belong to a study of regulatory T cells in long-lasting Graves disease. Study findings and constraints: Under persistent disease, TRBV28, TRBJ1-2 and TRBJ2-5 were used preferentially. The work looked only at peripheral blood and did not look at thyroid tissue. Whereas around 970 public clonotypes were shared by new patients, persistent patients shared more, at a few thousand.

Time point of the sample: persistent/refractory GD, antithyroid drugs over 5 years with positive TRAb. The TCR library used RNA extracted from PBMCs. Roughly 9.2-milliliter peripheral blood samples went into EDTA tubes. The sequence came from a female donor with Graves disease. This chain links TRBV5-4 with TRBJ2-7, with 12 bases aligning to TRBD1. This specimen consisted of peripheral blood mononuclear cells (PBMCs), obtained when the disease was refractory, from a patient treated with antithyroid drugs. CDR3 in amino acids: CASSLKGQGAQEQYF. CDR3 bases: TGTGCCAGCAGCTTGAAGGGACAGGGGGCCCAGGAGCAGTACTTC.